The clone carrying this T cell receptor (beta chain) occurred once. The sequenced target, TCR beta, came from blood CD8+ and CD4+ T cells. The multiple sclerosis control cohort comprised treatment-naive individuals presenting with stable or active relapsing-remitting disease. Negative isolation yielded CD4+ and CD8+ T cells, and FACS enriched TEMRA cells. Reverse transcription of 0.5 to 1 ug RNA used random hexamers. Via MiXCR, TCRdb re-called the immunoSEQ multiplex PCR reads, giving one row per CDR3 protein. The table includes approximately 120,000 distinct CDR3 sequences, about 92% detected once. This entry comes from a study of CD8 T cells in Susac syndrome. This TCR was sampled from a human donor with multiple sclerosis. The sample consisted of CD8+ T cells from PBMCs.

The CDR3 loop reads CASRAGTGSGQPQHF. DNA for the CDR3: TGTGCCAGCAGGGCCGGGACAGGGAGTGGACAGCCCCAGCATTTT. The chain carries TRBV12-3 or TRBV12-4 and TRBJ1-5; TRBD1 matches 9 bases. V lost 6 bases, J lost 7 bases, and 10 bases stayed unmatched. This CDR3 comprises 15 residues.